This T cell receptor beta chain came from a study of T-cell memory formation after mild COVID-19. On the study more broadly: TCR clusters mostly belonged to single donors.

General study points: Contracting CD4+ clones were located mainly in CM and EM, and CD8+ clones in EMRA. Contracting clones from day 15 to 85 had balanced CD4/CD8; later expanders favoured CD4+. Still unconfirmed is whether the second-wave clones peaking on day 37 recognized SARS-CoV-2.

Germline CDR1 SEHNR, CDR2 FQNEAQ (reference sequence). The CDR3 has 14 residues. With 5 bases removed from V and 6 bases from J, the gap between germline ends came to 14 bases. TCRdb used MiXCR to reprocess the 5' RACE reads, holding one entry per CDR3 protein. The repertoire includes about 250,000 distinct CDR3 sequences, roughly 18% of them detected once, and more than 20% sits in the top ten. With respect to this clonotype: The antigen remains unidentified.

Material for sequencing was PBMCs or a T cell subset sorted from them (not recorded which). The chain employs TRBV7-9 and TRBJ2-1, with D perhaps TRBD2 (6 bases). The sequence derives from a man aged 18 to 30 who had mild COVID-19 (a few samples of this study predate the infection). Cell type and time point are not known. The CDR3 spells CASSPPQGGNEQFF. CDR3 DNA: TGTGCCAGCAGCCCCCCCCAGGGAGGCAATGAGCAGTTCTTC.